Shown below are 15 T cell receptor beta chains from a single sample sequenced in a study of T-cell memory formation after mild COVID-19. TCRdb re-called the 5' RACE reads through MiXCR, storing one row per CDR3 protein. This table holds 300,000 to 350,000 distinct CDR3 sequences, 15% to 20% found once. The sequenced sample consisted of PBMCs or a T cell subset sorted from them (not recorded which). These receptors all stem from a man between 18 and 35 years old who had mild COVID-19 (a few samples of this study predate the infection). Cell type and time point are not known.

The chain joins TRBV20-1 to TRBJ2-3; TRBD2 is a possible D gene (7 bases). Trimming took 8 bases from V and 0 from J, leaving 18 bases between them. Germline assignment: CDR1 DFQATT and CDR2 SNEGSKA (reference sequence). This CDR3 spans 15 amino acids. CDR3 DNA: TGCAGTTCTAACGGGGGGCCTCCTAGCACAGATACGCAGTATTTT. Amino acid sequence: CSSNGGPPSTDTQYF.

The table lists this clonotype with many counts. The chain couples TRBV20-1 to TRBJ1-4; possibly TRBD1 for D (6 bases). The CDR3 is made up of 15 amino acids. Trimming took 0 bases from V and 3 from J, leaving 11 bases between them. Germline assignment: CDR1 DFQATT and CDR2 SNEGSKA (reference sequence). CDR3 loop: CSARDVEGANEKLFF. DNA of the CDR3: TGCAGTGCTAGAGATGTGGAGGGGGCTAATGAAAAACTGTTTTTT.

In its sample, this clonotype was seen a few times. CDR3 sequence reads: CAISEVSAANTGELFF. CDR3 nucleotide sequence: TGTGCCATCAGTGAGGTCTCAGCCGCGAACACCGGGGAGCTGTTTTTT. The rearrangement joins TRBV10-3 to TRBJ2-2; no firm D call. With 2 bases removed from V and 0 bases from J, the gap between germline ends came to 10 bases. In germline, CDR1 is ENHRY, CDR2 SYGVKD. CDR3 length equals 16 residues.

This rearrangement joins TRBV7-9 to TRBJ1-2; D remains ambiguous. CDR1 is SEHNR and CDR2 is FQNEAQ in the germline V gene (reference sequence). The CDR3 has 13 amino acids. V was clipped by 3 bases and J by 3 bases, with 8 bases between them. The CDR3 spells CASSFGRYYGYTF. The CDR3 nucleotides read TGTGCCAGCAGCTTCGGGAGGTACTATGGCTACACCTTC.

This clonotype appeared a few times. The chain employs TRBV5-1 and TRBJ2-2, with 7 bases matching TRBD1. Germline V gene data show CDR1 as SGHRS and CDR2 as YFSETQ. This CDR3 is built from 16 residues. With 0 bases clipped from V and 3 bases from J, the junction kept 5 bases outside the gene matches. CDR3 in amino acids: CASSLGTGADTGELFF. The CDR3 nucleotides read TGCGCCAGCAGCTTGGGTACAGGGGCGGACACCGGGGAGCTGTTTTTT.

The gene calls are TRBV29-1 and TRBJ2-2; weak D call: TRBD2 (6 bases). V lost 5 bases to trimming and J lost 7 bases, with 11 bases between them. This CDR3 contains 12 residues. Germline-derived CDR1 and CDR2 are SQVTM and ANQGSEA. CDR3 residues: CSVTPGLGELFF. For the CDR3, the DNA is TGCAGCGTTACACCGGGACTCGGGGAGCTGTTTTTT.

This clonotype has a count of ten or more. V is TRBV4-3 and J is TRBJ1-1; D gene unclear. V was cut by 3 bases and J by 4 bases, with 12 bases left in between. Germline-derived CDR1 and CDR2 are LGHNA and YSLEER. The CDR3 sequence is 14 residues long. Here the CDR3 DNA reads TGCGCCAGCAGCCAGAGGCCGCTGGGCACTGAAGCTTTCTTT. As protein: CASSQRPLGTEAFF.

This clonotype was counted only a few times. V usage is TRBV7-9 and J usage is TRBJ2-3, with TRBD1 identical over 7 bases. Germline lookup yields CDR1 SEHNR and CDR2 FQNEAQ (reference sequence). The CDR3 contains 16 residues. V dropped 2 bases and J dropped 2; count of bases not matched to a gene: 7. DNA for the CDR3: TGTGCCAGCAGCTTAAGGTTAGGGACAGACACAGATACGCAGTATTTT. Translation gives CASSLRLGTDTDTQYF.

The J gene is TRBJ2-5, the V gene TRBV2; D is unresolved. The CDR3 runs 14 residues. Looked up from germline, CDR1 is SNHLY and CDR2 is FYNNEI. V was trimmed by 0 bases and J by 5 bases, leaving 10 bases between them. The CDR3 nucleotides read TGTGCCAGCAGTGAAGCCATCTCGCCGGAGACCCAGTACTTC. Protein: CASSEAISPETQYF.

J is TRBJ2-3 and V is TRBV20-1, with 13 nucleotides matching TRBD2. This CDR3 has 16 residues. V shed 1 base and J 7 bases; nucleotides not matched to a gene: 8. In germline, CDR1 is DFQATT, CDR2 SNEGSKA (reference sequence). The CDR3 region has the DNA TGCAGTGCTAGAGGGGGGACTAGCGGGGATCTATATACGCAGTATTTT. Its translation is CSARGGTSGDLYTQYF.

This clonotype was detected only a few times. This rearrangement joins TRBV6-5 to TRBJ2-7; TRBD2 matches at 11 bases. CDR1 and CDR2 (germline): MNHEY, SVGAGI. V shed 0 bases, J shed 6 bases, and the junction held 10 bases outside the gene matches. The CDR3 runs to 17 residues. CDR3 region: CASSYSKTSGALGEQYF. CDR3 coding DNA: TGTGCCAGCAGTTACTCGAAGACTAGCGGGGCCCTCGGCGAGCAGTACTTC.

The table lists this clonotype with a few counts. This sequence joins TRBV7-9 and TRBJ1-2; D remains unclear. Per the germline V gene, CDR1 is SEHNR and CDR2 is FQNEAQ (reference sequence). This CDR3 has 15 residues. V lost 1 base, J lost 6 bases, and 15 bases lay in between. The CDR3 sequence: CASSLGGVRADGYTF. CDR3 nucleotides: TGTGCCAGCAGCTTAGGAGGAGTTCGGGCCGATGGCTACACCTTC.

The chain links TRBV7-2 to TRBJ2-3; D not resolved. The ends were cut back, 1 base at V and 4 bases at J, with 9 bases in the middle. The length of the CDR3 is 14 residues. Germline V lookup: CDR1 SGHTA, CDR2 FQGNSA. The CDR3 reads CASSLEMLPDTQYF. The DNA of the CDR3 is TGTGCCAGCAGCTTAGAAATGCTTCCAGATACGCAGTATTTT.

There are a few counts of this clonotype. CDR3 in amino acids: CASSLGREAQYF. The CDR3 DNA sequence: TGTGCCAGCAGCTTGGGCAGGGAAGCCCAGTACTTC. The chain uses TRBV5-5 and TRBJ2-5, with D perhaps matching TRBD1 (5 bases). CDR1 is SGHKS, CDR2 YYEKEE, per germline (reference sequence). V lost 0 bases, J lost 9 bases, and 9 bases lay in between. The CDR3 length is 12 residues.

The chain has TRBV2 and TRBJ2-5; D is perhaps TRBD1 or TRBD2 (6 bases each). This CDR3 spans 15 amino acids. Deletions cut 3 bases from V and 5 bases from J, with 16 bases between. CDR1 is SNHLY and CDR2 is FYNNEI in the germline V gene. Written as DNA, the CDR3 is TGTGCCAGCAGTGACGGGGGCTCGACGGCGGAGACCCAGTACTTC. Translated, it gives CASSDGGSTAETQYF. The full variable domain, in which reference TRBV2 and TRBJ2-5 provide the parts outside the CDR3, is EPEVTQTPSHQVTQMGQEVILRCVPISNHLYFYWYRQILGQKVEFLVSFYNNEISEKSEIFDDQFSVERPDGSNFTLKIRSTKLEDSAMYFCASSDGGSTAETQYFGPGTRLLVL.